This T cell receptor beta chain derives from a study of somatic reversion in DOCK8 deficiency (dated by TCRdb to 2019 to 2021). Some background on the complete study: T cell receptor beta repertoires were compared among DOCK8-deficient patients, DOCK8-revertant patients and healthy volunteers. DOCK8-deficient patients in the study had been reported previously. The study set out to investigate how, in DOCK8 deficiency, somatic reversion of pathogenic DOCK8 variants alters lymphocyte differentiation and function.

V gives up 3 bases and J gives up 8 bases, and the segment between their germline ends measures 13 bases. The CDR3, cysteine through phenylalanine, is 13 amino acids long. Kept here is only the CDR3 DNA, which spans 39 bases and is read in frame from base 1. The germline V gene specifies MDHEN as CDR1 and SYDVKM as CDR2. Library method: multiplex PCR. One-step amplicon PCR with EuroClonality-NGS primers was used to generate TRB libraries from around 92 ng genomic DNA. Sequencing of the TRB amplicons was done on Illumina MiSeq instruments using 2 x 250 bp version 2 chemistry. Processing in the source paper ran as follows. Primary TRB sequence analysis and V(D)J annotation were performed with IMGT/HighV-QUEST. VDJtools was used to assess repertoire diversity and composition after nonfunctional clones were removed and samples were downsampled for comparisons between samples. The public reads were quality trimmed at Q25 with fastp and then assembled into clones with MiXCR by TCRdb, keeping productive beta chains. When rows share a CDR3 protein, they turn into one entry using the most common DNA and genes. The V and J calls reflect TCRdb's pipeline rather than the authors' work. The sample records several thousand distinct CDR3 sequences, approximately 24% of which are singletons. The ten largest make up about 9.7% of the sample.

The healthy control blood was obtained from volunteer donors, who were supplied by blood services in Australia and France. For the TCR repertoire analysis, genomic DNA was extracted either from whole blood samples or from PBMCs. The investigation overall reported the following: The methods did not specify, sample by sample, whether the source material for each sample was whole blood or PBMCs.

Note on this clonotype: Its antigen is unknown. Being one base from a much bigger clone, this may be a read error.

The sequenced sample was peripheral blood. This chain is built from TRBV28 and TRBJ1-1; D gene: possibly TRBD1, on 5 matching bases. The clonotype comes from a human donor in good health. The CDR3: CASSFLGDSEAFF. The DNA sequence is TGTGCCAGCAGTTTTTTAGGGGACTCGGAAGCTTTCTTT. When the CDR3 is completed using the reference TRBV28 and TRBJ1-1 genes on either side, the full variable domain is DVKVTQSSRYLVKRTGEKVFLECVQDMDHENMFWYRQDPGLGLRLIYFSYDVKMKEKGDIPEGYSVSREKKERFSLILESASTNQTSMYLCASSFLGDSEAFFGQGTRLTVV.